The clone carrying this T cell receptor (beta chain) was seen many times. Its antigen is still unknown. This entry is derived from a study of Graves' ophthalmopathy and Graves' hyperthyroidism. Background on the study: Peripheral blood was obtained at first diagnosis, ahead of any treatment. Study results and limitations: At about 69% sensitivity and approximately 72% specificity, the model predicted progression of the ophthalmopathy.

The CDR3 consists of 15 residues. Trimming at V came to 3 bases and at J to 7 bases, leaving 7 bases not matched to a gene. CDR1 and CDR2 from the germline V gene are MNHNS and SASEGT. RNA transcripts were the source from which TCR beta CDR3 regions were amplified. After a first-round RT-PCR with HTBI primers, a second-round multiplex PCR was run. TCRdb re-called the multiplex PCR reads through MiXCR, storing one row per CDR3 protein. The sample shows about 400,000 distinct CDR3 sequences, around 17% of them seen only once. In this cohort, patients with other autoimmune diseases, uncontrolled infections, pregnancy or lactation were excluded.

The V gene is TRBV6-1, the J gene TRBJ1-5; the match to TRBD1 covers 9 bases. The TCR was taken from a woman aged 18 to 35 with Graves' ophthalmopathy. Sequencing used peripheral blood. CDR3 region: CASSEPDRGKQPQHF. In DNA form, the CDR3 reads TGTGCCAGCAGTGAGCCCGACAGGGGGAAACAGCCCCAGCATTTT.